The 26 T cell receptor beta chains below were found in one sample sequenced in a study of blood T cell repertoires in COVID-19. The table came from immunoSEQ multiplex PCR; TCRdb's copy has only in-frame clones and leaves some out. The sample lists under 75,000 clones; 60% to 80% were seen once. The sequencing input was peripheral blood. Every receptor here comes from a woman aged 60-75 years with acute or convalescent COVID-19.

Written as DNA, the CDR3 is TGTGCCAGCAGTTTTTCGACAGGGAATGGCTACACCTTC. Translation: CASSFSTGNGYTF. This chain connects TRBV28 to TRBJ1-2; 7 bases agree with TRBD1. Germline trimming cut 3 bases from V and 6 bases from J; bases unmatched to any gene: 4. The CDR3 sequence is 13 residues long. Germline values: CDR1 MDHEN, CDR2 SYDVKM.

This clone has just a few counts. The V call is TRBV14, the J call TRBJ1-5, with D hard to call. The CDR3 spans 13 residues. V was shortened by 5 bases and J by 11 bases, with 16 bases between the two germline ends. Germline CDR1 reads SGHDN; CDR2 reads FVKESK. CDR3 sequence reads: CASSDGLPGAQHF. The CDR3 DNA sequence: TGTGCCAGCAGCGACGGGCTTCCCGGGGCCCAGCATTTT.

The J gene is TRBJ2-3, the V gene TRBV5-1, with D tentatively TRBD1 (6 bases). V lost 4 bases to trimming and J lost 2 bases, with 14 bases between them. Germline V gene data show CDR1 as SGHRS and CDR2 as YFSETQ. The CDR3 consists of 15 residues. Written as DNA, the CDR3 is TGCGCCAGCAGCCGACAGGATTATATCACAGATACGCAGTATTTT. Its protein product is CASSRQDYITDTQYF.

This chain links TRBV3-1 (or the pseudogene TRBV3-2) with TRBJ1-2, with no clear D. The germline CDR1 and CDR2 sequences are LGHDT and YNNKEL (reference sequence). The germline V and J ends were trimmed by 3 bases and 4 bases, with 12 bases remaining between them. This CDR3 is built from 14 residues. The CDR3 region has the DNA TGTGCCAGCAGCCAGGAGCCGGGATTCTATGGCTACACCTTC. Residues: CASSQEPGFYGYTF.

This clone is labeled as medium-sized. The J gene is TRBJ1-3, the V gene TRBV5-4; the D gene is possibly TRBD1 (5 bases). Trimming removed 0 bases from V and 4 bases from J, with 11 bases in between. The germline gives CDR1 SGHNT, CDR2 YYREEE (reference sequence). The CDR3 runs to 15 residues. CDR3 residues: CASSLGQRGGNTIYF. The CDR3 DNA follows: TGTGCCAGCAGCTTGGGACAGAGAGGCGGAAACACCATATATTTT.

The V gene is TRBV9, the J gene TRBJ1-3; D is possibly TRBD1 (5 bases). CDR1 is SGDLS, CDR2 YYNGEE, per germline. This CDR3 is built from 14 residues. With 0 bases removed from V and 8 bases from J, the gap between germline ends came to 12 bases. CDR3 sequence: CASSVGGSPYTIYF. The CDR3 DNA sequence: TGTGCCAGCAGCGTAGGGGGCAGCCCCTACACCATATATTTT.

This clone was seen only a few times. The DNA for the CDR3 is TGTGCCAGCAGCCCGAGGGGGCAGGAGGGTCAGCCCCAGCATTTT. Translating it yields CASSPRGQEGQPQHF. This rearrangement joins TRBV7-9 to TRBJ1-5; 7 bases align to TRBD1. Germline V gene lookup returns CDR1 SEHNR and CDR2 FQNEAQ (reference sequence). Trimming at V came to 5 bases and at J to 6 bases, leaving 10 bases not matched to a gene. The CDR3 is 15 amino acids.

V gene TRBV5-1 combines with J gene TRBJ2-7; 9 bases line up with TRBD1. Germline V gene sequence: CDR1 SGHRS, CDR2 YFSETQ. CDR3 length equals 16 residues. V lost 1 base to trimming and J lost 0 bases; unmatched junction nucleotides: 5. This chain's CDR3 is CASSLLGQGSSYEQYF. The CDR3 DNA reads TGCGCCAGCAGCTTGCTCGGACAGGGGAGCTCCTACGAGCAGTACTTC. Full variable domain (remainder filled in from reference TRBV5-1 and TRBJ2-7): KAGVTQTPRYLIKTRGQQVTLSCSPISGHRSVSWYQQTPGQGLQFLFEYFSETQRNKGNFPGRFSGRQFSNSRSEMNVSTLELGDSALYLCASSLLGQGSSYEQYFGPGTRLTVT.

The chain uses TRBV15 and TRBJ1-2; D gene uncertain. V was pared by 0 bases and J by 6 bases, with 11 bases between. CDR3 length: 14 residues. Germline loops: CDR1 LNHNV, CDR2 YYDKDF (reference sequence). The CDR3 DNA sequence: TGTGCCACCAGCAGAGATGGGCGGGAAAATGGCTACACCTTC. Its protein is CATSRDGRENGYTF.

The V gene is TRBV10-1, the J gene TRBJ2-5; 11 nucleotides agree with TRBD2. The CDR3 contains 15 residues. V dropped 4 bases and J dropped 4; count of bases not matched to a gene: 5. CDR1 and CDR2 (germline): WNHNN, SYGVQD (reference sequence). In nucleotides, the CDR3 is TGCGCCAGCAGTGTTTTAGCGGGGGGGCCAGAGACCCAGTACTTC. Protein: CASSVLAGGPETQYF.

This rearrangement joins TRBV11-2 to TRBJ2-1; D uncertain. The CDR3 is made up of 14 amino acids. Trimming took 3 bases from V and 2 from J, leaving 8 bases between them. Germline lookup yields CDR1 SGHAT and CDR2 FQNNGV. CDR3 region: CASSFIQTYNEQFF. The CDR3 bases are TGTGCCAGCAGCTTCATACAGACCTACAATGAGCAGTTCTTC.

This clone was counted a few times. The chain employs TRBV3-1 (or the pseudogene TRBV3-2) and TRBJ1-3, with 7 nucleotides matching TRBD1. CDR1 and CDR2 from the germline V gene are LGHDT and YNNKEL (reference sequence). The CDR3 has 16 amino acids. Trimming at V came to 0 bases and at J to 7 bases, leaving 9 bases not matched to a gene. The CDR3 DNA reads as TGTGCCAGCAGCCAAGATGGAGGGGGCAAACGGAACACCATATATTTT. It encodes CASSQDGGGKRNTIYF.

This chain links TRBV18 with TRBJ2-1, with 8 bases aligning to TRBD2. Unmatched junction bases numbered 10, after V lost 1 base and J lost 8 bases. Germline V gene data show CDR1 as KGHSH and CDR2 as LQKENI. There are 16 residues in the CDR3. This chain's CDR3 is CASSPLGSGEFDEQFF. DNA of the CDR3: TGTGCCAGCTCACCACTCGGTAGCGGGGAATTCGATGAGCAGTTCTTC.

The V call is TRBV5-1, the J call TRBJ1-1; 8 nucleotides align to TRBD1. The CDR3 covers 16 residues. J gave up 2 bases and V 0 bases, and 6 bases lay outside the gene matches. In germline, CDR1 is SGHRS, CDR2 YFSETQ. This chain's CDR3 is CASSLVTGVDNTEAFF. The CDR3 DNA follows: TGCGCCAGCAGCTTGGTGACAGGGGTGGATAACACTGAAGCTTTCTTT.

The rearrangement joins TRBV5-4 to TRBJ2-2; 8 nucleotides line up with TRBD1. The CDR3 sequence is 15 residues long. Germline loops: CDR1 SGHNT, CDR2 YYREEE (reference sequence). The junction had 4 bases not matched to a gene; V was cut back by 5 bases and J by 1 base. The CDR3 DNA reads as TGTGCCAGCAGACCCGGGACAGGGAACACCGGGGAGCTGTTTTTT. Its protein is CASRPGTGNTGELFF.

The rearrangement joins TRBV2 to TRBJ2-1; perhaps TRBD2 as D (5 bases). The V and J ends lost 4 bases and 5 bases respectively, with 6 bases between them. This CDR3 is built from 12 residues. CDR1 and CDR2 (germline): SNHLY, FYNNEI. The CDR3 bases are TGTGCCAGCAGTGTGGAGGACAATGAGCAGTTCTTC. This encodes CASSVEDNEQFF.

The V gene is TRBV18, the J gene TRBJ2-7; 10 bases are shared with TRBD1. The CDR3 is 15 amino acids. J lost 5 bases, V lost 6 bases, and 10 bases had no gene match. Looked up from germline, CDR1 is KGHSH and CDR2 is LQKENI. CDR3 nucleotides: TGTGCCAGCTCCAGGAGACAGGGGGCGACCGACGAGCAGTACTTC. Amino acids: CASSRRQGATDEQYF.

The CDR3 DNA reads as TGTGCCAGCAGCACCGGGACAGGGCTATTCCAAGAGACCCAGTACTTC. As protein: CASSTGTGLFQETQYF. This chain joins TRBV2 and TRBJ2-5; 9 bases line up with TRBD1. The CDR3 runs to 16 residues. Trimming took 6 bases from V and 1 from J; bases not matched to a gene: 9. The germline CDR1 and CDR2 sequences are SNHLY and FYNNEI.

This chain connects TRBV19 to TRBJ2-7, with no clear D. Germline lookup yields CDR1 LNHDA and CDR2 SQIVND (reference sequence). The CDR3 is 12 residues long. V lost 6 bases and J 3 bases, leaving 9 bases between the germline ends. CDR3 sequence reads: CASSDGFYEQYF. In DNA form, the CDR3 reads TGTGCCAGTAGCGACGGGTTCTACGAGCAGTACTTC.

The genes are TRBV19 and TRBJ1-4, with TRBD1 matching over 7 bases. The V gene's germline CDR1 is LNHDA and CDR2 SQIVND (reference sequence). The length of the CDR3 is 17 residues. V lost 8 bases and J lost 5; bases outside the gene matches: 17. CDR3 coding DNA: TGTGCCAGTGCTGAGGGACAGCCGACCAGAATAAATGAAAAACTGTTTTTT. Encoded protein: CASAEGQPTRINEKLFF.

The rearrangement joins TRBV6-6 to TRBJ2-1; 11 nucleotides agree with TRBD1. The CDR3 sequence is 16 residues long. V was pared by 6 bases and J by 4 bases, with 8 bases of the junction left unmatched. Looked up from germline, CDR1 is MNHNY and CDR2 is SVGAGI (reference sequence). The CDR3 loop reads CASSLDGTGGYNEQFF. The CDR3 coding sequence is TGTGCCAGCAGCCTGGACGGGACAGGGGGGTACAATGAGCAGTTCTTC.

The genes are TRBV27 and TRBJ2-5, with a weak D call TRBD1 (5 bases). This CDR3 comprises 15 residues. CDR1 is MNHEY and CDR2 is SMNVEV in the germline V gene (reference sequence). V lost 5 bases and J 1 base, leaving 14 bases between the germline ends. CDR3 amino acids: CASSNSDTLQETQYF. In DNA form, the CDR3 reads TGTGCCAGCAGTAACTCGGACACCCTCCAAGAGACCCAGTACTTC.

The V call is TRBV20-1, the J call TRBJ2-5; no firm D call. CDR1 and CDR2 from the germline V gene are DFQATT and SNEGSKA (reference sequence). The V and J ends lost 2 bases and 5 bases respectively, with 6 bases between them. The CDR3 spans 11 residues. The CDR3 is CSARYSETQYF. The DNA of the CDR3 is TGCAGTGCTAGATACTCCGAGACCCAGTACTTC.

The sample holds a few counts of this clone. The chain links TRBV27 to TRBJ1-2; D is ambiguous. V gave up 5 bases and J gave up 4 bases, with 14 bases separating them. Germline-derived CDR1 and CDR2 are MNHEY and SMNVEV (reference sequence). This CDR3 region has 14 residues. The CDR3 sequence: CASSPLLEFYGYTF. Here the CDR3 DNA reads TGTGCCAGCAGTCCTCTCTTGGAGTTCTATGGCTACACCTTC.

The rearrangement joins TRBV5-8 to TRBJ1-5, with no clear D. The CDR3 consists of 14 residues. CDR1 and CDR2 (germline): SGHTS, YDEGEE. V was cut by 1 base and J by 2 bases, with 7 bases left in between. CDR3 coding DNA: TGTGCCAGCAGCTTGCTCGTAGGCAATCAGCCCCAGCATTTT. This sequence encodes CASSLLVGNQPQHF.

The chain has TRBV28 and TRBJ1-1; D remains ambiguous. The CDR3 extends over 13 amino acids. The germline V and J ends were trimmed by 10 bases and 2 bases, with 14 bases remaining between them. Germline loops: CDR1 MDHEN, CDR2 SYDVKM. The CDR3 is CATREFRNTEAFF. The CDR3 region has the DNA TGTGCCACCCGGGAGTTCCGAAACACTGAAGCTTTCTTT.